This TCR beta chain is drawn from a study of blood T cell repertoires in COVID-19. The ends were cut back, 6 bases at V and 0 bases at J, with 17 bases in the middle. The length of the CDR3 is 16 residues. Per the germline V gene, CDR1 is SEHNR and CDR2 is FQNEAQ (reference sequence). Per the original methods: From reference gene primer amplification, estimates of nucleated cell counts were derived. Clones were read by immunoSEQ multiplex PCR, and TCRdb kept only the in-frame ones, dropping some. For V, J and clone size, that table is used; D and trimming come from the DNA. This sample yields some 250,000 clones, of which 75% to 85% are seen a single time; roughly 7.4% belongs to the top ten.

The sequenced sample was peripheral blood. The V and J genes are TRBV7-9 and TRBJ1-1; D is possibly TRBD1 (6 bases). This receptor was taken from an elderly woman with COVID-19, enrolled during active disease. The CDR3 coding sequence is TGTGCCAGCAGGTCAAGGGGGGGAGGAGTGAACACTGAAGCTTTCTTT. It specifies CASRSRGGGVNTEAFF.